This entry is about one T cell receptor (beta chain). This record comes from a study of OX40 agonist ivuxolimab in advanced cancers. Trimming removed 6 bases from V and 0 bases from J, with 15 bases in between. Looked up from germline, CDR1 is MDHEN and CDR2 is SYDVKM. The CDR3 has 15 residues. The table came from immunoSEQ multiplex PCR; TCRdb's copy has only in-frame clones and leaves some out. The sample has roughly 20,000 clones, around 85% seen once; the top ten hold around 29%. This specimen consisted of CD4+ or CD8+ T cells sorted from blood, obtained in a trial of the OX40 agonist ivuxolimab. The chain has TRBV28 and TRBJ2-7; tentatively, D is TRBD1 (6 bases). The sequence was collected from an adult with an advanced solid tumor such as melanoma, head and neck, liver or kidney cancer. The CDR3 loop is CASRNLRDTSYEQYF. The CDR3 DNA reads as TGTGCCAGCAGAAACCTCCGGGACACCTCCTACGAGCAGTACTTC. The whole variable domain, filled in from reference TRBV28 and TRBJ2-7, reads DVKVTQSSRYLVKRTGEKVFLECVQDMDHENMFWYRQDPGLGLRLIYFSYDVKMKEKGDIPEGYSVSREKKERFSLILESASTNQTSMYLCASRNLRDTSYEQYFGPGTRLTVT.